This entry lists 31 T cell receptor beta chains sequenced from one sample in a study of neurological immune-mediated disorders. TCRdb reprocessed the 5' RACE reads with MiXCR, giving one entry per CDR3 protein. Of tens of thousands of distinct CDR3 sequences in the sample, 4.5% were seen once. Sequenced input: PBMCs. The receptors were gathered from a woman between 55 and 75 years old with multiple sclerosis.

This clonotype was seen ten or more times. This chain uses TRBV11-2 with TRBJ2-2; 7 nucleotides line up with TRBD2. J was trimmed by 8 bases and V by 4 bases; bases with no gene match: 7. This CDR3 is 14 amino acids long. From germline, CDR1 is SGHAT and CDR2 FQNNGV. The CDR3 is CASSSLGGLGELFF. CDR3 nucleotides: TGTGCCAGCAGCTCCCTCGGGGGGTTGGGGGAGCTGTTTTTT. Supplemented by reference TRBV11-2 and TRBJ2-2, the full variable domain reads EAGVAQSPRYKIIEKRQSVAFWCNPISGHATLYWYQQILGQGPKLLIQFQNNGVVDDSQLPKDRFSAERLKGVDSTLKIQPAKLEDSAVYLCASSSLGGLGELFFGEGSRLTVL.

There are many counts of this clonotype. The chain couples TRBV5-1 to TRBJ2-1, with 15 bases aligning to TRBD2. CDR1 is SGHRS and CDR2 is YFSETQ in the germline V gene. The CDR3 runs 15 residues. V trimming: 4 bases; J trimming: 12 bases; junction bases outside the gene matches: 8. The CDR3 DNA sequence: TGCGCCAGCAGCGACACCGGGACTAGCGGGGGGACGCAGTTCTTC. Translation gives CASSDTGTSGGTQFF.

The table lists this clonotype with many counts. The genes are TRBV28 and TRBJ1-2; D gene uncertain. CDR1 is MDHEN, CDR2 SYDVKM, per germline. Trimming took 8 bases from V and 8 from J, leaving 12 bases between them. This CDR3 region has 11 residues. DNA of the CDR3: TGTGCCAGCTCCACTGCCGGGGGCTACACCTTC. Amino acid sequence: CASSTAGGYTF.

This clonotype was found many times. CDR3 sequence reads: CAISDLGGNTIYF. Here the CDR3 DNA reads TGTGCCATCAGCGACCTTGGGGGAAACACCATATATTTT. The genes are TRBV10-3 and TRBJ1-3; no reliable D call. The CDR3 is 13 amino acids. CDR1 ENHRY and CDR2 SYGVKD come from the germline V gene. V was clipped by 6 bases and J by 4 bases, with 10 bases between them.

This clonotype has at least ten counts. The chain recombines TRBV28 with TRBJ2-3; perhaps D is TRBD1 or TRBD2 (5 bases each). Trimming removed 3 bases at V and 2 bases at J, with 12 bases between. From germline, CDR1 is MDHEN and CDR2 SYDVKM. This CDR3 contains 15 residues. CDR3 protein: CASSLYGALTDTQYF. CDR3 coding DNA: TGTGCCAGCAGTTTGTACGGGGCCCTCACAGATACGCAGTATTTT.

This clonotype has a count of ten or more. V is TRBV20-1 and J is TRBJ2-1; no reliable D call. This CDR3 comprises 11 residues. Germline V gene sequence: CDR1 DFQATT, CDR2 SNEGSKA (reference sequence). Deletions cut 3 bases from V and 3 bases from J, with 3 bases between. Here the CDR3 DNA reads TGCAGTGCTAGTAACTACAATGAGCAGTTCTTC. It specifies CSASNYNEQFF.

This clonotype was observed at least ten times. The rearrangement joins TRBV6-6 to TRBJ1-1; D not resolved. Between the trimmed V and J ends, which lost 2 bases and 6 bases, there was a span of 10 bases. This CDR3 comprises 13 residues. Germline V gene data show CDR1 as MNHNY and CDR2 as SVGAGI (reference sequence). The CDR3 region has the DNA TGTGCCAGCAGTTACGGGCTTGACGCTGAAGCTTTCTTT. Translated: CASSYGLDAEAFF.

This clonotype was recorded many times. The chain combines TRBV9 with TRBJ2-5; no definite D call. V shed 0 bases and J shed 5 bases, with 8 bases lying between them. This CDR3 has 13 amino acids. The germline V gene has CDR1 SGDLS and CDR2 YYNGEE. The CDR3 DNA reads TGTGCCAGCAGCGTAGGGGTGGGGGAGACCCAGTACTTC. Protein sequence: CASSVGVGETQYF.

In this sample, this clonotype turned up many times. This sequence joins TRBV10-3 and TRBJ1-1, with D hard to call. Germline CDR1 is ENHRY and CDR2 is SYGVKD. The CDR3 loop spans 14 amino acids. V lost 5 bases to trimming and J lost 2 bases, with 12 bases between them. CDR3 coding DNA: TGTGCCATCAGTAGAAGGCCGGGAAACACTGAAGCTTTCTTT. This encodes CAISRRPGNTEAFF.

This clonotype was seen ten or more times. The rearrangement joins TRBV3-1 to TRBJ2-1; maybe TRBD2 (7 bases). This CDR3 spans 14 amino acids. Trimming shortened V by 4 bases and J by 7 bases, and 14 bases separated the two germline ends. CDR1 and CDR2 (germline): LGHDT, YNNKEL (reference sequence). CDR3 region: CASSPGGGANEQFF. The CDR3 bases are TGTGCCAGCAGCCCCGGTGGGGGGGCTAATGAGCAGTTCTTC.

This clonotype was recorded many times. V gene TRBV20-1 combines with J gene TRBJ2-5, with D maybe TRBD2 (5 bases). The CDR3 is 14 amino acids. V was clipped by 0 bases and J by 1 base, with 9 bases between them. Germline loops: CDR1 DFQATT, CDR2 SNEGSKA (reference sequence). The CDR3 here is CSARDRRGQETQYF. The CDR3 DNA reads as TGCAGTGCTAGAGATCGTCGGGGCCAAGAGACCCAGTACTTC.

A word on this clonotype: One junction end does not reproduce the germline sequence, and a read error may be involved. The J gene is TRBJ1-5, the V gene TRBV7-8; the D is unclear. The germline V gene encodes CDR1 SGHVS and CDR2 FQNEAQ. This CDR3 is built from 13 residues. CDR3 sequence: CASSLGRNQPQNF. DNA of the CDR3: TGTGCCAGCAGCTTAGGAAGGAATCAGCCCCAGAATTTT.

This clonotype was counted at least ten times. The V call is TRBV20-1, the J call TRBJ2-1; D is uncertain. In germline, CDR1 is DFQATT, CDR2 SNEGSKA (reference sequence). V gave up 7 bases and J gave up 0 bases, with 16 bases separating them. This CDR3 has 15 residues. The DNA of the CDR3 is TGCAGTGTCCCCTCCTCCCTCAGCTCCTACAATGAGCAGTTCTTC. Protein sequence: CSVPSSLSSYNEQFF.

This clonotype came up many times. The rearrangement joins TRBV5-1 to TRBJ1-1; no clear D gene. Germline V gene sequence: CDR1 SGHRS, CDR2 YFSETQ. The germline V and J ends were trimmed by 3 bases and 1 base, with 13 bases remaining between them. The CDR3 runs 15 residues. CDR3 region: CASSSSFRGNTEAFF. In nucleotides, the CDR3 is TGCGCCAGCAGCTCCTCTTTTCGGGGGAACACTGAAGCTTTCTTT.

Many counts were recorded for this clonotype. The V call is TRBV7-6, the J call TRBJ2-5, with D uncertain. Germline lookup yields CDR1 SGHVS and CDR2 FNYEAQ. The CDR3 contains 15 residues. Trimming left V 3 bases short and J 1 base short, with 12 bases between. The CDR3 DNA reads TGTGCCAGCAGCTTCTTGAACCCAGGCCAAGAGACCCAGTACTTC. As protein: CASSFLNPGQETQYF.

This clonotype was detected many times. The chain joins TRBV15 to TRBJ1-1; weak D call: TRBD1 (6 bases). Trimming stripped 4 bases from V and 0 bases from J, with 21 bases between. Germline V gene sequence: CDR1 LNHNV, CDR2 YYDKDF (reference sequence). CDR3 length: 18 amino acids. The CDR3 DNA sequence: TGTGCCACCAGCACTCAATACAGGGCGGGTCACATGAACACTGAAGCTTTCTTT. Its translation: CATSTQYRAGHMNTEAFF.

This clonotype was counted at least ten times. The chain joins TRBV20-1 to TRBJ2-1, with 9 bases aligning to TRBD2. V was clipped by 2 bases and J by 10 bases; unmatched bases: 6. The V gene's germline CDR1 is DFQATT and CDR2 SNEGSKA (reference sequence). This CDR3 region has 13 residues. DNA for the CDR3: TGCAGTGCTAGAACAGCGGGAGGCCCAGAGCAGTTCTTC. It yields the protein CSARTAGGPEQFF.

This clonotype was detected ten times or more. The chain employs TRBV27 and TRBJ1-3; no firm D call. V dropped 6 bases and J dropped 0 bases, with 6 bases sitting between them. This CDR3 is 13 amino acids long. Germline V gene data show CDR1 as MNHEY and CDR2 as SMNVEV (reference sequence). The CDR3 DNA follows: TGTGCCAGCAGCAAAACCTCTGGAAACACCATATATTTT. Translation gives CASSKTSGNTIYF.

This clonotype appeared many times. V gene TRBV25-1 combines with J gene TRBJ2-1, with D tentatively TRBD2 (6 bases). The CDR3 extends over 10 amino acids. The germline CDR1 and CDR2 sequences are MGHDK and SYGVNS. With 7 bases removed from V and 13 bases from J, the gap between germline ends came to 11 bases. The CDR3 DNA reads as TGTGCCAGCATGCTGGACTACCAGTTCTTC. It encodes CASMLDYQFF.

This clonotype was counted at least ten times. The chain is built from TRBV4-2 and TRBJ2-7, with D possibly being TRBD1 (6 bases). Germline CDR1 is LGHNA and CDR2 is YNFKEQ. The CDR3 contains 14 residues. V was shortened by 5 bases and J by 0 bases, with 11 bases between the two germline ends. CDR3 nucleotide sequence: TGTGCCAGCAGCGTGGGACAAAGCTCCTACGAGCAGTACTTC. Amino acids: CASSVGQSSYEQYF.

This clonotype was recorded many times. This chain links TRBV9 with TRBJ2-1; TRBD2 might be the D (6 bases). V was clipped by 3 bases and J by 0 bases, with 13 bases between them. The germline CDR1 and CDR2 sequences are SGDLS and YYNGEE. The CDR3 extends over 16 amino acids. The chain's CDR3 is CASSAPRGSSYNEQFF. The CDR3 DNA reads TGTGCCAGCAGCGCCCCCCGGGGGAGCTCCTACAATGAGCAGTTCTTC.

This clonotype was seen ten or more times. The chain has TRBV28 and TRBJ2-5; TRBD2 agrees at 8 bases. Germline V gene data show CDR1 as MDHEN and CDR2 as SYDVKM. The CDR3 runs 14 residues. The trim removed 7 bases at V and 2 bases at J, leaving 6 bases unmatched. The CDR3 nucleotides are TGTGCCAGCAAGATCGGGGGGGGACAAGAGACCCAGTACTTC. Its translation is CASKIGGGQETQYF.

This clonotype was recorded at least ten times. The chain employs TRBV12-3 or TRBV12-4 and TRBJ1-5; D unresolved. V shed 1 base and J shed 11 bases, with 9 bases lying between them. This CDR3 is 12 amino acids long. CDR3 in amino acids: CASSLGRGAQHF. CDR3 DNA sequence: TGTGCCAGCAGTTTAGGTCGTGGAGCCCAGCATTTT.

This clonotype showed up many times. The gene calls are TRBV29-1 and TRBJ1-1; perhaps TRBD1 as D (6 bases). CDR3 length: 14 amino acids. Per germline, CDR1 SQVTM and CDR2 ANQGSEA. Trimming left V 1 base short and J 1 base short, with 10 bases between. CDR3 region: CSVEGRGRNTEAFF. The DNA of the CDR3 is TGCAGCGTTGAAGGCCGGGGGCGGAACACTGAAGCTTTCTTT.

The table lists this clonotype with a few counts. The genes are TRBV5-1 and TRBJ2-5; D is unresolved. CDR3 length: 11 amino acids. With 4 bases removed from V and 3 bases from J, the gap between germline ends came to 4 bases. Germline V lookup: CDR1 SGHRS, CDR2 YFSETQ. CDR3 in DNA: TGCGCCAGCAGCGTCGAAGAGACCCAGTACTTC. Protein: CASSVEETQYF. The full variable domain, in which reference TRBV5-1 and TRBJ2-5 provide the parts outside the CDR3, is KAGVTQTPRYLIKTRGQQVTLSCSPISGHRSVSWYQQTPGQGLQFLFEYFSETQRNKGNFPGRFSGRQFSNSRSEMNVSTLELGDSALYLCASSVEETQYFGPGTRLLVL.

This clonotype was seen many times. V is TRBV18 and J is TRBJ2-6, with D maybe TRBD1 (6 bases). Germline CDR1 is KGHSH and CDR2 is LQKENI. The V end was cut by 5 bases, the J end by 1 base, with 15 bases between. The CDR3 contains 17 residues. In DNA form, the CDR3 reads TGTGCCAGCTCATACGAGACAGGAACGTCTGGGGCCAACGTCCTGACTTTC. Translated: CASSYETGTSGANVLTF. The full variable domain, with the rest looked up from reference TRBV18 and TRBJ2-6, is NAGVMQNPRHLVRRRGQEARLRCSPMKGHSHVYWYRQLPEEGLKFMVYLQKENIIDESGMPKERFSAEFPKEGPSILRIQQVVRGDSAAYFCASSYETGTSGANVLTFGAGSRLTVL.

This clonotype was counted at least ten times. The rearrangement uses TRBV4-2 and TRBJ2-3; 7 bases fit TRBD1. Unmatched junction bases numbered 7, after V lost 1 base and J lost 0 bases. The CDR3 extends over 17 amino acids. The V gene's germline CDR1 is LGHNA and CDR2 YNFKEQ. The CDR3 sequence is CASSQVSGTASTDTQYF. The CDR3 DNA sequence: TGTGCCAGCAGCCAAGTATCAGGGACAGCAAGCACAGATACGCAGTATTTT.

This clonotype was seen ten or more times. The chain is built from TRBV3-1 and TRBJ2-3; D possibly uses TRBD1 or TRBD2 (5 bases each). The CDR3 has 16 residues. The germline gives CDR1 LGHDT, CDR2 YNNKEL (reference sequence). The V gene lost 3 bases and the J gene lost 1 base, with 14 bases spanning the gap. The CDR3 nucleotides are TGTGCCAGCAGCCAGCTCCGGGACCCGGGCACAGATACGCAGTATTTT. As protein: CASSQLRDPGTDTQYF.

The genes are TRBV7-9 and TRBJ1-2; no definite D call. CDR1 is SEHNR and CDR2 is FQNEAQ in the germline V gene (reference sequence). The V end was cut by 8 bases, the J end by 5 bases, with 15 bases between. There are 13 residues in the CDR3. CDR3 amino acids: CASRYSGDYGYTF. The CDR3 DNA is TGTGCCAGCCGGTATTCTGGGGATTATGGCTACACCTTC.

Turning to this clonotype: Likely a read error: the CDR3 ends without its conserved phenylalanine or tryptophan. The rearrangement joins TRBV29-1 to TRBJ1-1, with 8 bases lining up with TRBD1. Per germline, CDR1 SQVTM and CDR2 ANQGSEA. CDR3 length: 11 residues. V trimming: 5 bases; J trimming: 6 bases; junction bases outside the gene matches: 2. DNA for the CDR3: TGCAGCGTTAGACAGGGGTCTGAAGCTTTCAAT. As protein: CSVRQGSEAFN.

This clonotype has ten or more counts. V gene TRBV20-1 combines with J gene TRBJ2-2; no definite D call. Looked up from germline, CDR1 is DFQATT and CDR2 is SNEGSKA (reference sequence). Trimming left V 0 bases short and J 2 bases short, with 7 bases between. The length of the CDR3 is 14 residues. The CDR3 loop reads CSARDIDNTGELFF. Here the CDR3 DNA reads TGCAGTGCTAGAGATATCGATAACACCGGGGAGCTGTTTTTT.